The 10 T cell receptor beta chains given below trace back to one sample, sequenced in a study of spatial heterogeneity in lung cancer. The time point is: sample taken at primary tumor resection. The antigens of these receptors remain unknown. Via MiXCR, TCRdb re-called the 5' RACE reads, giving one row per CDR3 protein. The sample yields 15,000 to 20,000 distinct CDR3 sequences, approximately 6.2% seen once. Notes on the study in general: Counts that tracked tumor mutation counts were those of expanded intratumoral alpha and beta TCRs.

The sequencing used lung tumor tissue, collected at surgery. The source is a male donor with early-stage non-small cell lung cancer.

This clonotype was seen ten or more times. Being off target in a library aimed at alpha chains, this beta chain has a size of little meaning. The chain recombines TRBV20-1 with TRBJ2-7, with TRBD1 identical over 10 bases. The CDR3 consists of 13 residues. After removal of 2 bases from V and 5 bases from J, the junction contained 3 bases not matched to a gene. Germline V gives CDR1 DFQATT, CDR2 SNEGSKA (reference sequence). The CDR3 sequence: CSARKDRGNEQYF. For the CDR3, the DNA is TGCAGTGCTAGAAAGGACAGGGGGAACGAGCAGTACTTC.

This clonotype was found many times. Because this beta chain is a stray read in a library intended to capture alpha chains, its abundance should not be given much weight. The chain couples TRBV4-2 to TRBJ1-2; 8 nucleotides agree with TRBD1. Trimming at V came to 0 bases and at J to 6 bases, leaving 9 bases not matched to a gene. The germline V gene has CDR1 LGHNA and CDR2 YNFKEQ. The CDR3 spans 16 residues. The DNA of the CDR3 is TGTGCCAGCAGCCAAGAGCAGGGGGCGAGGGAAAATGGCTACACCTTC. As protein: CASSQEQGARENGYTF.

This clonotype was observed many times. In a library made to pick up alpha chains, this beta chain is a stray read with a size that means little. The chain carries TRBV19 and TRBJ1-1; a possible D gene is TRBD1 (6 bases). Between the trimmed V and J ends, which lost 3 bases and 2 bases, there was a span of 7 bases. This CDR3 has 13 amino acids. Germline values: CDR1 LNHDA, CDR2 SQIVND (reference sequence). CDR3 residues: CASSIRGNTEAFF. CDR3 coding DNA: TGTGCCAGTAGTATCAGGGGAAACACTGAAGCTTTCTTT.

At least ten counts were recorded for this clonotype. This beta chain turned up in a library designed for alpha chains; as an off-target read, its abundance says little. This chain connects TRBV20-1 to TRBJ2-1; D is uncertain. This CDR3 spans 14 amino acids. Germline-derived CDR1 and CDR2 are DFQATT and SNEGSKA (reference sequence). V was trimmed by 0 bases and J by 7 bases, leaving 13 bases between them. DNA of the CDR3: TGCAGTGCTAGAGAAGGTAGCTGGGGAAATGAGCAGTTCTTC. Protein product: CSAREGSWGNEQFF.

This clonotype is judged medium-sized. Within a library made for alpha chains, this beta chain is off target, and its count is uninformative. The V and J genes are TRBV27 and TRBJ2-3; D is possibly TRBD2 (6 bases). Trimming shortened V by 0 bases and J by 4 bases, and 8 bases separated the two germline ends. The germline V gene encodes CDR1 MNHEY and CDR2 SMNVEV (reference sequence). This CDR3 comprises 14 residues. The CDR3 DNA follows: TGTGCCAGCAGTTTATCCCCGGGGGCAGATACGCAGTATTTT. This encodes CASSLSPGADTQYF.

This clonotype was seen repeatedly, ten times or more. As an off-target read in a library built for alpha chains, this beta chain has a frequency of little significance. V and J are TRBV4-1 and TRBJ2-5; 14 bases fit TRBD2. CDR3 length equals 16 residues. Germline CDR1 is MGHRA and CDR2 is YSYEKL. With 6 bases clipped from V and 2 bases from J, the junction kept 5 bases outside the gene matches. Here the CDR3 reads CASRPGLAGGQETQYF. The CDR3, as DNA: TGCGCCAGCAGACCAGGACTAGCGGGAGGTCAAGAGACCCAGTACTTC.

This clonotype was recorded many times. Because this beta chain is a stray read in a library intended to capture alpha chains, its abundance should not be given much weight. The chain links TRBV7-2 to TRBJ2-3, with a weak D call TRBD2 (6 bases). V lost 6 bases, J lost 5 bases, and 9 bases lay in between. The CDR3 length is 12 residues. Germline V gives CDR1 SGHTA, CDR2 FQGNSA. This CDR3 is CASRTGLDTQYF. CDR3 nucleotides: TGTGCCAGCAGAACGGGACTAGATACGCAGTATTTT.

This clonotype was counted a few times. This beta chain appears as a stray read in a library generated for alpha chains; its size is not informative. The chain links TRBV6-1 to TRBJ1-5; D may be TRBD1 (6 bases). V dropped 6 bases and J dropped 0 bases, with 12 bases sitting between them. Germline V gene sequence: CDR1 MNHNS, CDR2 SASEGT. The CDR3 is 15 residues long. This CDR3 reads CASRGGQYSNQPQHF. The DNA for the CDR3 is TGTGCCAGCAGGGGGGGACAATATAGCAATCAGCCCCAGCATTTT.

This clonotype has ten or more counts. This beta chain was picked up by a library intended for alpha chains and is off target, so its count carries little meaning. The V and J genes are TRBV20-1 and TRBJ2-6, with TRBD2 matching 11 bases. In germline, CDR1 is DFQATT, CDR2 SNEGSKA (reference sequence). J gave up 0 bases and V 3 bases, and 1 base lay outside the gene matches. This CDR3 region has 16 residues. CDR3 loop: CSASTSGSSGANVLTF. For the CDR3, the DNA is TGCAGTGCTAGTACTAGCGGGAGCTCTGGGGCCAACGTCCTGACTTTC.

This clonotype was observed at least ten times. This beta chain represents an off-target read in a library built for alpha chains; its size is of limited meaning. The rearrangement uses TRBV27 and TRBJ2-1; TRBD1 matches 8 bases. With V trimmed by 4 bases and J by 7 bases, 6 bases remained unmatched. The CDR3 extends over 14 amino acids. Germline CDR1 and CDR2: MNHEY and SMNVEV (reference sequence). CDR3 bases: TGTGCCAGCAGTTGGACAGGGAGTACGAATGAGCAGTTCTTC. Amino acids: CASSWTGSTNEQFF.